Sequencing of this TCR beta chain was carried out in a study of radiotherapy plus CTLA-4 blockade in lung cancer. Libraries were prepared by immunoSEQ multiplex PCR; TCRdb keeps only in-frame clonotypes and omits some of them. There are about 31,000 clones in the sample; more than 75% occur only once, and 6% to 8% lies in the top ten. Germline-derived CDR1 and CDR2 are SGHVS and FQNEAQ. The CDR3 contains 14 residues. Losses at the gene ends were 1 base for V and 6 bases for J; bases not matched to a gene: 2. The clonotype comes from a human donor with non-small cell lung cancer who had stable disease on radiotherapy plus ipilimumab. This specimen consisted of peripheral blood, obtained from a patient treated with radiotherapy plus ipilimumab. The J gene is TRBJ1-4, the V gene TRBV7-8, with 7 bases fitting TRBD1. The CDR3: CASSLGGTDEKLFF. The CDR3 DNA sequence: TGTGCCAGCAGCTTAGGTGGGACAGATGAAAAACTGTTTTTT.